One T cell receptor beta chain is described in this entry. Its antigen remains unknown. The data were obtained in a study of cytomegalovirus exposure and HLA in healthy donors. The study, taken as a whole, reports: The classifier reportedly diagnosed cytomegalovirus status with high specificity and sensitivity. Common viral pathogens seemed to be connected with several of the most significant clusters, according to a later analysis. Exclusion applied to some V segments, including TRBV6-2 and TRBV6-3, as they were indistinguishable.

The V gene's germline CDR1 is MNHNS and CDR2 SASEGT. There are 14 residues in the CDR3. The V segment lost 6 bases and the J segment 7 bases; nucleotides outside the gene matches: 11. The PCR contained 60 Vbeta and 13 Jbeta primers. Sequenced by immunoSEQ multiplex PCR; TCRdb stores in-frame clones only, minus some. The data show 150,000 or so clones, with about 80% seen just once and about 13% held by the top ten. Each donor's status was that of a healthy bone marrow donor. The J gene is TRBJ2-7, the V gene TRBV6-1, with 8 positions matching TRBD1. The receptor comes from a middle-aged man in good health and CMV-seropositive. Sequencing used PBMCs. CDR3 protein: CASSVTGGVREQYF. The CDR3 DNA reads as TGTGCCAGCAGCGTTACAGGGGGAGTACGGGAGCAGTACTTC.